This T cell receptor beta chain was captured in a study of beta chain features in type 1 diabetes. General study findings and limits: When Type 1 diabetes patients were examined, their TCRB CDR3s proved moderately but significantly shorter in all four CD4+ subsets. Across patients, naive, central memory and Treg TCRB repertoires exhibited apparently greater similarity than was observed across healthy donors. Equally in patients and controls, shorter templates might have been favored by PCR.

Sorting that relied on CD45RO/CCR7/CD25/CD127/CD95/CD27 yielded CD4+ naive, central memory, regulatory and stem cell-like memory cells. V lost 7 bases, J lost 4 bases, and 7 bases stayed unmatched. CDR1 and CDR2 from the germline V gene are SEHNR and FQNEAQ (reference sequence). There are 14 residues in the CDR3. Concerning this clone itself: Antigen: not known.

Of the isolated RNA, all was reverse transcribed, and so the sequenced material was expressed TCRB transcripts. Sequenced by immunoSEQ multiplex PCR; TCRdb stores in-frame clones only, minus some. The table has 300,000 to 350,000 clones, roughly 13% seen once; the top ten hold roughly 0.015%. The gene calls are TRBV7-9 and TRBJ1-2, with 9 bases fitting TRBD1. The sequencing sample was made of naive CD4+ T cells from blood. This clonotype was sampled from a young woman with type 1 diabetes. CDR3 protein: CASIRTGDPYGYTF. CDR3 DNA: TGTGCCAGCATCCGGACAGGGGATCCCTATGGCTACACCTTC.